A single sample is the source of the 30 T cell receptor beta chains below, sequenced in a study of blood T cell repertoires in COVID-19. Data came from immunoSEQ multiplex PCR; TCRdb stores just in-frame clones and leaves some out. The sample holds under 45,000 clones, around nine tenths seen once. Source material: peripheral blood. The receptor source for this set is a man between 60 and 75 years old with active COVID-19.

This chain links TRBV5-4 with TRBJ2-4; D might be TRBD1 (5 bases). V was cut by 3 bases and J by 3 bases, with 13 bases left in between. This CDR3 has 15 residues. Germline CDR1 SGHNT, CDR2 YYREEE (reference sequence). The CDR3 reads CASSSKTESKNIQYF. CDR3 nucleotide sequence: TGTGCCAGCAGCTCAAAGACAGAAAGCAAAAACATTCAGTACTTC.

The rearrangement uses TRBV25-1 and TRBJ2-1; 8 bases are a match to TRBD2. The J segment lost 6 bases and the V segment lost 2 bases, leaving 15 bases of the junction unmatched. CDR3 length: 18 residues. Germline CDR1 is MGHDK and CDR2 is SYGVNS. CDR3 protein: CASSEPPGGRLFVNEQFF. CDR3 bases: TGTGCCAGCAGTGAACCACCGGGGGGGAGGCTTTTCGTCAATGAGCAGTTCTTC.

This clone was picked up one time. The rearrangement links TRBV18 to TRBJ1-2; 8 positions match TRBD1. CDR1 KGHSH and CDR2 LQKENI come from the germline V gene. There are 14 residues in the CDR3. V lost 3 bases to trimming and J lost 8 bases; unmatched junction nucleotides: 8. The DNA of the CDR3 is TGTGCCAGCTCACCCCCGACAGGGGCGGGCGGCTACACCTTC. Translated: CASSPPTGAGGYTF.

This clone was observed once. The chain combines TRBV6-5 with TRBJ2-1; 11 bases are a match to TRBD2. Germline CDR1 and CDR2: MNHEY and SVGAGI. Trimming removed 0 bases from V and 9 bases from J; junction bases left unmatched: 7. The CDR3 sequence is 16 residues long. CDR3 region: CASSYSGLAGGGEQFF. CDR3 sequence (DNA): TGTGCCAGCAGTTACTCTGGTCTAGCGGGAGGAGGTGAGCAGTTCTTC.

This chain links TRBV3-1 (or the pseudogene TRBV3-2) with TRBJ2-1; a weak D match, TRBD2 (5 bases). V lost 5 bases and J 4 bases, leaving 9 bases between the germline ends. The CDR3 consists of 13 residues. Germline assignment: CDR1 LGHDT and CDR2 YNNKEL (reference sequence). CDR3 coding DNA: TGTGCCAGCAGCAAACGGGGTTACAATGAGCAGTTCTTC. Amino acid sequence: CASSKRGYNEQFF.

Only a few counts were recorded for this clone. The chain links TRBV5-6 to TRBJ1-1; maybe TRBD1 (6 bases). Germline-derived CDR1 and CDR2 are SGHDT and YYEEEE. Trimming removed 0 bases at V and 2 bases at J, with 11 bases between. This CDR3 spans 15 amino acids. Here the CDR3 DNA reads TGTGCCAGCAGCTTGGTGAACAGGGCCAACACTGAAGCTTTCTTT. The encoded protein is CASSLVNRANTEAFF.

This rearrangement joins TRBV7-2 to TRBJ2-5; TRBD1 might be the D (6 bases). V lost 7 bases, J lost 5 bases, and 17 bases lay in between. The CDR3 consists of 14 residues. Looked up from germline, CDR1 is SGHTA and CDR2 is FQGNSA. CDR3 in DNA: TGTGCCAGCACCCCAGGGGTAGGTGTGGAGACCCAGTACTTC. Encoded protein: CASTPGVGVETQYF.

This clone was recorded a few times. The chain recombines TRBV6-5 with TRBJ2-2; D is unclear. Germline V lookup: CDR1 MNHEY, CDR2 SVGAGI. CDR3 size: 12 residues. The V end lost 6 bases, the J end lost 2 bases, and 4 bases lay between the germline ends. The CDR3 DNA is TGTGCCAGCAGCAGAAACACCGGGGAGCTGTTTTTT. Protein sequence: CASSRNTGELFF.

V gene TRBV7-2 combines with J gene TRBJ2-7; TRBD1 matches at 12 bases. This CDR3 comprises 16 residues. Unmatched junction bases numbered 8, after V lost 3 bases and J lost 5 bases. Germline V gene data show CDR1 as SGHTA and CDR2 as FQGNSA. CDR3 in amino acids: CASSFLPGQGAHEQYF. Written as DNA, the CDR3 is TGTGCCAGCAGCTTCCTACCGGGACAGGGGGCGCACGAGCAGTACTTC.

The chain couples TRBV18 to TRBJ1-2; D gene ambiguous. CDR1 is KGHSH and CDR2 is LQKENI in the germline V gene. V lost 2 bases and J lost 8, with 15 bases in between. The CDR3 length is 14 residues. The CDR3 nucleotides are TGTGCCAGCTCACCATTCCCCCGAATGGAGGGCTACACCTTC. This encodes CASSPFPRMEGYTF.

The CDR3 DNA reads as TGTGCCAGCAGCCCGGGCGGGAGCGGGAGGGCTGGTAATGAGCAGTTCTTC. It codes for CASSPGGSGRAGNEQFF. The J gene is TRBJ2-1, the V gene TRBV7-6; 10 bases fit TRBD2. The germline V gene has CDR1 SGHVS and CDR2 FNYEAQ. The CDR3 spans 17 residues. V lost 5 bases and J lost 7; bases outside the gene matches: 14.

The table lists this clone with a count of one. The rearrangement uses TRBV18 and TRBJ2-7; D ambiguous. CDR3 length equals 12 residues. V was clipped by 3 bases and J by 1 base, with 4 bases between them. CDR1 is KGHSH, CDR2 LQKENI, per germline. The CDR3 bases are TGTGCCAGCTCACCCCCTTCCTACGAGCAGTACTTC. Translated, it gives CASSPPSYEQYF.

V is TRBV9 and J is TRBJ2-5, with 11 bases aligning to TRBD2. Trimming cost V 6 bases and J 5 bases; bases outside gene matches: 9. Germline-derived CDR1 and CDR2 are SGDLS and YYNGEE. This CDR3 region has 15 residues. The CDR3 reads CASNKLAGVGETQYF. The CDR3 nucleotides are TGTGCCAGCAACAAACTAGCGGGAGTCGGGGAGACCCAGTACTTC.

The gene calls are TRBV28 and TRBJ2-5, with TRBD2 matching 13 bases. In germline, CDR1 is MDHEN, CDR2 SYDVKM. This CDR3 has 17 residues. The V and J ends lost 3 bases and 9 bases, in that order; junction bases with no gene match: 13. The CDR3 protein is CASSFAGELAGGESQYF. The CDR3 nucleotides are TGTGCCAGCAGTTTCGCAGGGGAACTAGCGGGAGGGGAGTCCCAGTACTTC.

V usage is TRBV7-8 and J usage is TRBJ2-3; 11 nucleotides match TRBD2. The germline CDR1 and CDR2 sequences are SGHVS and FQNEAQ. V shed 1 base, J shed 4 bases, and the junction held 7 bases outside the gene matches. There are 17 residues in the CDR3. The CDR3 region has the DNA TGTGCCAGCAGCTTAGGCCTTAGCGGGGGGGGCGCAGATACGCAGTATTTT. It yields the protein CASSLGLSGGGADTQYF.

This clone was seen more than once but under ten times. Here the CDR3 DNA reads TGTGCCAGCAGTTCCTATGCCGTTCGTGGGGGGCTACAGGGGGCTTTCTTT. This sequence encodes CASSSYAVRGGLQGAFF. V usage is TRBV28 and J usage is TRBJ1-1; 7 bases fit TRBD1. Germline loops: CDR1 MDHEN, CDR2 SYDVKM. J lost 11 bases, V lost 4 bases, and 22 bases had no gene match. The CDR3 runs 17 residues.

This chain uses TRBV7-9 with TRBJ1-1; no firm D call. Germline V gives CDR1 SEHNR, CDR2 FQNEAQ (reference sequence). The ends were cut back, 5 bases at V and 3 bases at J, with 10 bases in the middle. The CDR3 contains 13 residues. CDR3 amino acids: CASSVGVHTEAFF. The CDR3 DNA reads TGTGCCAGCAGCGTGGGAGTCCACACTGAAGCTTTCTTT.

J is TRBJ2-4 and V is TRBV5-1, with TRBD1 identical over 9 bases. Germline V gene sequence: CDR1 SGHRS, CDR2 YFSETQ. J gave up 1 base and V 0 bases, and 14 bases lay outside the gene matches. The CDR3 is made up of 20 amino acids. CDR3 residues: CASSLVLIGTGQGAKNIQYF. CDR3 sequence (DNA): TGCGCCAGCAGCTTGGTCTTAATAGGGACAGGGCAGGGGGCCAAAAACATTCAGTACTTC.

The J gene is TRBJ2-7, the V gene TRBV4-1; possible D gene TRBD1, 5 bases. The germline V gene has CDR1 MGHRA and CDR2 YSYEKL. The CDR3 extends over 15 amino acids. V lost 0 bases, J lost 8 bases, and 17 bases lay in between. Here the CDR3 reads CASSQDDQGQGKQYF. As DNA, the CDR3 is TGCGCCAGCAGCCAAGATGACCAGGGTCAAGGAAAGCAGTACTTC.

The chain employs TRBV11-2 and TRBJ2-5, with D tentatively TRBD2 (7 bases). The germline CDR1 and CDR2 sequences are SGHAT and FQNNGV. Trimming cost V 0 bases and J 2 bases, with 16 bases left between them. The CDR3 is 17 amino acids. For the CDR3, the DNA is TGTGCCAGCAGCTTAGACCGAGGGGGGGGCGGACAAGAGACCCAGTACTTC. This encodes CASSLDRGGGGQETQYF.

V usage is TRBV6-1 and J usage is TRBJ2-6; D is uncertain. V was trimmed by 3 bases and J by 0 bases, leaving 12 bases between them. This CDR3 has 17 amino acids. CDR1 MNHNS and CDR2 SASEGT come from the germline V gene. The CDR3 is CASSDAPGPSGANVLTF. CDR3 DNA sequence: TGTGCCAGCAGTGATGCCCCAGGTCCCTCTGGGGCCAACGTCCTGACTTTC.

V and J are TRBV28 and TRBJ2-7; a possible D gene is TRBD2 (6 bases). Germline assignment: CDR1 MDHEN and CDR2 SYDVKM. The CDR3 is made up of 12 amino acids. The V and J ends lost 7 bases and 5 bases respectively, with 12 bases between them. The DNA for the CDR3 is TGTGCCAGCAACTCGGGAGTGGACGAGCAGTACTTC. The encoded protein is CASNSGVDEQYF.

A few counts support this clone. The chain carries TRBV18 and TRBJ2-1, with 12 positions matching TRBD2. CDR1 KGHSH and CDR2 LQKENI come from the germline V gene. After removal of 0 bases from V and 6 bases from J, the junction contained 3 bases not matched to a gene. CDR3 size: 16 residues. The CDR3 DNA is TGTGCCAGCTCACCACCAGCACTAGCGGGAGGCAATGAGCAGTTCTTC. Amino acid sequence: CASSPPALAGGNEQFF. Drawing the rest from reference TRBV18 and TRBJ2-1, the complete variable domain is NAGVMQNPRHLVRRRGQEARLRCSPMKGHSHVYWYRQLPEEGLKFMVYLQKENIIDESGMPKERFSAEFPKEGPSILRIQQVVRGDSAAYFCASSPPALAGGNEQFFGPGTRLTVL.

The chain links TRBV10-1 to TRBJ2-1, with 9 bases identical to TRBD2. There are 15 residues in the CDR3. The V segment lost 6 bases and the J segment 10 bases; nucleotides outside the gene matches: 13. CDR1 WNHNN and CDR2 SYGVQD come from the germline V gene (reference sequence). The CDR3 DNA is TGCGCCAGCAGCGCCTTAGCGGGAGAGGCGAGGGAGCAGTTCTTC. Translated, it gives CASSALAGEAREQFF.

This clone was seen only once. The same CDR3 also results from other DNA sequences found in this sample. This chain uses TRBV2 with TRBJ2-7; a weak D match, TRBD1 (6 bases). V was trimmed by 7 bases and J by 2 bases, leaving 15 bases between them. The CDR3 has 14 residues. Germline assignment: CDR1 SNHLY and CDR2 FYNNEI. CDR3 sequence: CASNSDRGTYEQYF. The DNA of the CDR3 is TGTGCCAGCAACTCGGATAGGGGGACCTACGAGCAGTACTTC.

CDR3 region: CASSPRVAGTYNEQFF. The CDR3 DNA sequence: TGTGCCAGCAGCCCCCGGGTAGCGGGAACCTACAATGAGCAGTTCTTC. The rearrangement joins TRBV5-4 to TRBJ2-1; 8 bases align to TRBD2. This CDR3 region has 16 residues. Germline V CDR1 and CDR2: SGHNT, YYREEE (reference sequence). V trimming: 4 bases; J trimming: 2 bases; junction bases outside the gene matches: 8. Full variable domain (outside the CDR3, taken from reference TRBV5-4 and TRBJ2-1): ETGVTQSPTHLIKTRGQQVTLRCSSQSGHNTVSWYQQALGQGPQFIFQYYREEENGRGNFPPRFSGLQFPNYSSELNVNALELDDSALYLCASSPRVAGTYNEQFFGPGTRLTVL.

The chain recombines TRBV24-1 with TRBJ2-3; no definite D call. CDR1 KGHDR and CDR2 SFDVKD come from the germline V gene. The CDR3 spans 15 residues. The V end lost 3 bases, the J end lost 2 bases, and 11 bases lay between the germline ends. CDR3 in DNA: TGTGCCACCAGTGATACGAGACACCCCACAGATACGCAGTATTTT. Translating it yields CATSDTRHPTDTQYF.

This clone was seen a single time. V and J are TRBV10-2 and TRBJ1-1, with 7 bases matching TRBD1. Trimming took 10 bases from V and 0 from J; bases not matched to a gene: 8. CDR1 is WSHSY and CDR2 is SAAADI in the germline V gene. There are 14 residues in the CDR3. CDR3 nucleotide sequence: TGCGCCACCCTAGGAGGGGGCCTGAACACTGAAGCTTTCTTT. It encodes CATLGGGLNTEAFF.

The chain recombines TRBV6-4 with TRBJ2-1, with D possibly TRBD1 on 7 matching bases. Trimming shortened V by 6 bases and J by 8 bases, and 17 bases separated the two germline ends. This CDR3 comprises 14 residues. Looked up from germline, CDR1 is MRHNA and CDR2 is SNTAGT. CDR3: CASSPRGGGDEQFF. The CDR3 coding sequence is TGTGCCAGCAGCCCCCGAGGAGGGGGCGATGAGCAGTTCTTC.

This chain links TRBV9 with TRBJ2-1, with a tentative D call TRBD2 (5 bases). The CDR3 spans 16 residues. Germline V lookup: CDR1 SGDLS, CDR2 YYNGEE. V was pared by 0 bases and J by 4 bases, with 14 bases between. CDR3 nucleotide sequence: TGTGCCAGCAGCGTAGAAGGTAGCGCAAGATACAATGAGCAGTTCTTC. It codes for CASSVEGSARYNEQFF.